The 12 T cell receptor beta chains reported below all come from one sample, sequenced in a study of technical replicates of blood from several donors. TCRdb's table, derived via immunoSEQ multiplex PCR, lists solely in-frame clones and lacks some. This table has tens of thousands of clones, over 85% appearing once. The specimen was T cells isolated from PBMCs. All receptors derive from a human donor in good health.

The chain joins TRBV21-1 to TRBJ2-7; the DNA was not compared with TRBD1, the D call given in the table. TRBV21-1 is designated a pseudogene. The CDR3 spans 17 residues. CDR3 in amino acids: CASGTGGQKKGYGEQYF. DNA of the CDR3: TGTGCCAGCGGTACAGGGGGGCAGAAGAAAGGCTACGGCGAGCAGTACTTC.

The V gene is TRBV4-1, the J gene TRBJ1-1; unclear D gene. V was pared by 1 base and J by 0 bases, with 9 bases between. The CDR3 consists of 15 residues. Germline lookup yields CDR1 MGHRA and CDR2 YSYEKL. The CDR3 is CASSQAVQLNTEAFF. The DNA of the CDR3 is TGCGCCAGCAGCCAAGCGGTACAGTTGAACACTGAAGCTTTCTTT.

This chain connects TRBV6-1 to TRBJ1-5; D gene unclear. Germline CDR1 and CDR2: MNHNS and SASEGT. CDR3 size: 12 residues. V gave up 8 bases and J gave up 4 bases, with 9 bases separating them. The CDR3 DNA sequence: TGTGCCAGCGACGGAGATAATCAGCCCCAGCATTTT. Translated, it gives CASDGDNQPQHF.

The chain carries TRBV7-3 and TRBJ2-3; 9 bases align to TRBD1. CDR3 length: 16 amino acids. Trimming took 2 bases from V and 2 from J; bases not matched to a gene: 5. The V gene's germline CDR1 is SGHTA and CDR2 FQGTGA. CDR3 protein: CASSLGQGLTTDTQYF. The CDR3, as DNA: TGTGCCAGCAGCTTAGGACAGGGGCTTACCACAGATACGCAGTATTTT.

The chain has TRBV6-5 and TRBJ2-7, with 10 positions matching TRBD1. V lost 2 bases to trimming and J lost 6 bases; unmatched junction nucleotides: 1. The CDR3 has 13 residues. Germline CDR1 is MNHEY and CDR2 is SVGAGI. The CDR3 here is CASSYGTGAEQYF. The CDR3 DNA reads TGTGCCAGCAGTTACGGGACAGGGGCCGAGCAGTACTTC.

For the CDR3, the DNA is TGTGCCAGCAGTTTATCGAGCGGCCCAGCCTACGAGCAGTACTTC. Amino acid sequence: CASSLSSGPAYEQYF. This chain connects TRBV27 to TRBJ2-7; tentatively, D is TRBD2 (5 bases). V was pared by 0 bases and J by 2 bases, with 11 bases between. CDR3 length equals 15 residues. The germline gives CDR1 MNHEY, CDR2 SMNVEV (reference sequence).

The chain joins TRBV7-3 to TRBJ1-1, with D tentatively TRBD1 (6 bases). Looked up from germline, CDR1 is SGHTA and CDR2 is FQGTGA. The V end lost 5 bases, the J end lost 1 base, and 14 bases lay between the germline ends. This CDR3 has 15 amino acids. In DNA, the CDR3 is TGTGCCAGCAGCGCAACAGGGAGAGGGAACACTGAAGCTTTCTTT. This sequence encodes CASSATGRGNTEAFF.

CDR3 residues: CASSPSRGFSYEQYF. For the CDR3, the DNA is TGTGCCAGCAGCCCTAGTAGGGGCTTCTCCTACGAGCAGTACTTC. V and J are TRBV6-5 and TRBJ2-7, with D perhaps matching TRBD1 (5 bases). Trimming shortened V by 6 bases and J by 0 bases, and 15 bases separated the two germline ends. Germline loops: CDR1 MNHEY, CDR2 SVGAGI. The CDR3 extends over 15 amino acids.

This chain joins TRBV7-9 and TRBJ2-7, with D possibly TRBD2 on 6 matching bases. CDR1 and CDR2 from the germline V gene are SEHNR and FQNEAQ (reference sequence). The CDR3 consists of 16 residues. Trimming removed 4 bases from V and 0 bases from J, with 16 bases in between. In DNA, the CDR3 is TGTGCCAGCAGCTCCACGCGGGGACTTGACTCCTACGAGCAGTACTTC. Translation gives CASSSTRGLDSYEQYF.

This clone was found once. The rearrangement joins TRBV29-1 to TRBJ2-1; 8 bases line up with TRBD2. Trimming removed 2 bases from V and 10 bases from J; junction bases left unmatched: 7. The CDR3 consists of 13 residues. In germline, CDR1 is SQVTM, CDR2 ANQGSEA. The CDR3 bases are TGCAGCGTTGAATTAGCGGGAAGAGGAGAGCAGTTCTTC. This codes for CSVELAGRGEQFF.

The rearrangement uses TRBV28 and TRBJ1-1; D is uncertain. The CDR3 runs 12 residues. V dropped 8 bases and J dropped 1 base, with 8 bases sitting between them. The germline V gene has CDR1 MDHEN and CDR2 SYDVKM. The CDR3: CASLSGNTEAFF. Written as DNA, the CDR3 is TGTGCCAGCTTGTCCGGGAACACTGAAGCTTTCTTT.

This chain links TRBV6-5 with TRBJ1-2; 7 nucleotides line up with TRBD1. J gave up 8 bases and V 5 bases, and 8 bases lay outside the gene matches. CDR1 and CDR2 (germline): MNHEY, SVGAGI. The CDR3 spans 13 residues. The DNA for the CDR3 is TGTGCCAGCAGTAACAGGGGAATAGGAGGCTACACCTTC. Its protein is CASSNRGIGGYTF.